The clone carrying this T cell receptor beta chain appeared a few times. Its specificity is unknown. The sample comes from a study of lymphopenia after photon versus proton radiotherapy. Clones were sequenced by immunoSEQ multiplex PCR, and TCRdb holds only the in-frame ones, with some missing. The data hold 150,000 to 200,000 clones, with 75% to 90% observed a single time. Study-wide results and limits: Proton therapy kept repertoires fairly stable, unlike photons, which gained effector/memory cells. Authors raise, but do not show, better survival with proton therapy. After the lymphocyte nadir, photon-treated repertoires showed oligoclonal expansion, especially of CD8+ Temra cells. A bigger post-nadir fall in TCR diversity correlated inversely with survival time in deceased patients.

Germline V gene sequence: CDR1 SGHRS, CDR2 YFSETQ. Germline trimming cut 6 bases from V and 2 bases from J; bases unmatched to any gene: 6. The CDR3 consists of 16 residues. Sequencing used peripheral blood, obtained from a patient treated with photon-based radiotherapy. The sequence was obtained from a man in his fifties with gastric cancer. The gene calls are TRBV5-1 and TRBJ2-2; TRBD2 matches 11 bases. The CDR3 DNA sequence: TGCGCCAGCAAACCCGGGACTAGCGGAAACACCGGGGAGCTGTTTTTT. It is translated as CASKPGTSGNTGELFF.